This TCR beta chain was captured by sequencing in a study of T cell clonotyping in hematopoietic cell transplantation. Clones were sequenced by immunoSEQ multiplex PCR, and TCRdb holds only the in-frame ones, with some missing. This repertoire shows about 15,000 clones, around 94% found once; its top ten account for under 5.5%. Germline trimming cut 2 bases from V and 2 bases from J; bases unmatched to any gene: 6. Germline values: CDR1 MNHEY, CDR2 SVGAGI. CDR3 length: 15 residues. Sequenced here: PBMCs, sampled 30 days after allogeneic stem cell transplant. This sequence was found in a male patient aged 55 to 70 who had an allogeneic stem cell transplant from an unrelated donor, so the T cells may come from the graft donor. Some clones in this sample may be carry-over from other donors' samples. The chain combines TRBV6-5 with TRBJ2-7; 7 nucleotides agree with TRBD1. CDR3 amino acids: CASSYQPGGTYEQYF. The CDR3 region has the DNA TGTGCCAGCAGTTACCAGCCAGGGGGAACCTACGAGCAGTACTTC.